Each of the 13 T cell receptor beta chains below was sequenced from the same sample in a study of immune evolution from preneoplasia to lung adenocarcinoma. Clones were sequenced by immunoSEQ multiplex PCR, and TCRdb holds only the in-frame ones, with some missing. The sample records about 14,000 clones, roughly 80% being singletons. The sample consisted of FFPE minimally invasive lung adenocarcinoma tissue. Source of these receptors: a person in their 70s with lung adenocarcinoma.

J is TRBJ2-1 and V is TRBV30; D unresolved. Per the germline V gene, CDR1 is GTSNPN and CDR2 is SVGIG (reference sequence). The CDR3 is made up of 14 amino acids. V lost 2 bases, J lost 7 bases, and 15 bases lay in between. The CDR3 protein is CAWSRSAPRNEQFF. For the CDR3, the DNA is TGTGCCTGGAGTAGGAGCGCCCCGAGGAATGAGCAGTTCTTC.

The chain employs TRBV28 and TRBJ1-1; weak D call: TRBD1 (5 bases). The CDR3 contains 12 residues. V was clipped by 5 bases and J by 7 bases, with 11 bases between them. CDR1 is MDHEN, CDR2 SYDVKM, per germline. The CDR3 bases are TGTGCCAGCAGTCCCAATGGGGGTGAAGCTTTCTTT. Amino acid sequence: CASSPNGGEAFF.

The chain combines TRBV18 with TRBJ2-7; weak D call: TRBD2 (6 bases). With 0 bases removed from V and 7 bases from J, the gap between germline ends came to 7 bases. CDR3 size: 12 residues. CDR1 is KGHSH, CDR2 LQKENI, per germline. This CDR3 reads CASSPPAGEQYF. CDR3 bases: TGTGCCAGCTCACCACCTGCGGGAGAGCAGTACTTC.

The chain carries TRBV5-1 and TRBJ2-3; 11 nucleotides line up with TRBD2. CDR3 length equals 15 residues. With 5 bases clipped from V and 0 bases from J, the junction kept 2 bases outside the gene matches. CDR1 is SGHRS, CDR2 YFSETQ, per germline. The DNA for the CDR3 is TGCGCCAGCAGGGTAGCGGGGGGGAGCACAGATACGCAGTATTTT. This codes for CASRVAGGSTDTQYF.

This clone was seen once. This chain joins TRBV2 and TRBJ1-5; TRBD1 matches 9 bases. Trimming cost V 1 base and J 7 bases; bases outside gene matches: 5. The germline V gene encodes CDR1 SNHLY and CDR2 FYNNEI. There are 15 residues in the CDR3. The CDR3 spells CASSEDMTGGQPQHF. Here the CDR3 DNA reads TGTGCCAGCAGTGAAGATATGACAGGGGGACAGCCCCAGCATTTT.

This clone occurred a few times. The chain uses TRBV15 and TRBJ2-5, with a possible D match to TRBD1 (6 bases). Deletions cut 1 base from V and 1 base from J, with 10 bases between. This CDR3 spans 15 amino acids. Looked up from germline, CDR1 is LNHNV and CDR2 is YYDKDF (reference sequence). The CDR3, as DNA: TGTGCCACCAGCAGAGGACAGGCCTCCCAAGAGACCCAGTACTTC. Translating gives CATSRGQASQETQYF.

The chain has TRBV28 and TRBJ1-4, with D maybe TRBD1 (6 bases). Between the trimmed V and J ends, which lost 4 bases and 10 bases, there was a span of 13 bases. Germline CDR1 is MDHEN and CDR2 is SYDVKM. The CDR3 loop spans 13 amino acids. CDR3 in amino acids: CASSYGGGGKLFF. CDR3 in DNA: TGTGCCAGCAGTTACGGGGGCGGTGGAAAACTGTTTTTT.

The chain employs TRBV5-1 and TRBJ2-2; D is unclear. Germline loops: CDR1 SGHRS, CDR2 YFSETQ. V was cut by 2 bases and J by 2 bases, with 7 bases left in between. The CDR3 contains 14 residues. Here the CDR3 reads CASSFNINTGELFF. The CDR3 nucleotides are TGCGCCAGCAGCTTCAACATCAACACCGGGGAGCTGTTTTTT.

The J gene is TRBJ1-6, the V gene TRBV6-1, with D uncertain. CDR1 is MNHNS, CDR2 SASEGT, per germline. V was clipped by 7 bases and J by 7 bases, with 11 bases between them. There are 13 residues in the CDR3. CDR3 residues: CASMAVFNSPLHF. In nucleotides, the CDR3 is TGTGCCAGCATGGCAGTCTTCAATTCACCCCTCCACTTT.

This sequence joins TRBV28 and TRBJ1-5, with 7 bases identical to TRBD1. Trimming at V came to 5 bases and at J to 6 bases, leaving 7 bases not matched to a gene. Germline CDR1 and CDR2: MDHEN and SYDVKM. The CDR3 length is 14 residues. CDR3 sequence: CASSDREYAQPQHF. CDR3 sequence (DNA): TGTGCCAGCAGTGACAGGGAGTATGCTCAGCCCCAGCATTTT.

The chain combines TRBV16 with TRBJ1-5; D is ambiguous. Trimming pared 2 bases from V and 3 bases from J, leaving 2 bases between. Germline assignment: CDR1 KGHSY and CDR2 FQNENV. The CDR3 sequence is 12 residues long. CDR3 in DNA: TGTGCCAGCAGCCAAACCAATCAGCCCCAGCATTTT. As protein: CASSQTNQPQHF.

This rearrangement joins TRBV6-1 to TRBJ1-2; D unclear. There are 15 residues in the CDR3. CDR1 is MNHNS, CDR2 SASEGT, per germline. Trimming left V 3 bases short and J 4 bases short, with 15 bases between. The CDR3 coding sequence is TGTGCCAGCAGTGACCCCGGTGCGGGGAGCTATGGCTACACCTTC. Translated: CASSDPGAGSYGYTF.

This rearrangement joins TRBV30 to TRBJ2-1; D is perhaps TRBD1 or TRBD2 (7 bases each). Germline assignment: CDR1 GTSNPN and CDR2 SVGIG (reference sequence). The length of the CDR3 is 14 residues. Trimming left V 7 bases short and J 4 bases short, with 17 bases between. The CDR3 bases are TGTGCCTTGCCCAGGGGGGGCCAATACAATGAGCAGTTCTTC. It specifies CALPRGGQYNEQFF.